This TCR beta chain comes out of a study of cytomegalovirus exposure and HLA in healthy donors. With 10 bases clipped from V and 3 bases from J, the junction kept 8 bases outside the gene matches. This CDR3 region has 14 residues. The germline gives CDR1 WSHSY, CDR2 SAAADI. Generated by immunoSEQ multiplex PCR, the TCRdb table keeps only in-frame clones and is missing some. Found here are 100,000 to 150,000 clones, 94% of them singletons; the top ten hold approximately 1.3%. The TCR sequence derives from a woman younger than 35 in good health and CMV-seronegative. Input material: PBMCs. The chain links TRBV10-2 to TRBJ1-5, with 8 positions matching TRBD1. CDR3 sequence: CATQADRDNQPQHF. The CDR3 DNA follows: TGCGCCACCCAGGCGGACAGGGACAATCAGCCCCAGCATTTT.